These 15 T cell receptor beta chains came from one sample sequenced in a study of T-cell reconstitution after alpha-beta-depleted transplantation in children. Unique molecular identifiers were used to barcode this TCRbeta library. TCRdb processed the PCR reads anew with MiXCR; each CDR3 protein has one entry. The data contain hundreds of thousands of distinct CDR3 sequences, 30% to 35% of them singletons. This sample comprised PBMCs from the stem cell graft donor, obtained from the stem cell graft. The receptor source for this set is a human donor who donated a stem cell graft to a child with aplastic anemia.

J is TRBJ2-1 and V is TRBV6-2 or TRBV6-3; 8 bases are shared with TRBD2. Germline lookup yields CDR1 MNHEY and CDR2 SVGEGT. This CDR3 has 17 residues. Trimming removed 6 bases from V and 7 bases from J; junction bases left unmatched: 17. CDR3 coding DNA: TGTGCCAGCAGCCCCCGAAGAAAAGCGGGGGCTTGGAATGAGCAGTTCTTC. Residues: CASSPRRKAGAWNEQFF.

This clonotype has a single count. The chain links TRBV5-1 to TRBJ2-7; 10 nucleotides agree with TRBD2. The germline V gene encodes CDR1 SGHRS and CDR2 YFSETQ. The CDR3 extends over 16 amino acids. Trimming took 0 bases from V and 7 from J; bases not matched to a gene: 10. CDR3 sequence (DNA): TGCGCCAGCAGCTTGGCCGGAGCGGGAGGGCCGGGAGAGCAGTACGTC. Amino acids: CASSLAGAGGPGEQYV.

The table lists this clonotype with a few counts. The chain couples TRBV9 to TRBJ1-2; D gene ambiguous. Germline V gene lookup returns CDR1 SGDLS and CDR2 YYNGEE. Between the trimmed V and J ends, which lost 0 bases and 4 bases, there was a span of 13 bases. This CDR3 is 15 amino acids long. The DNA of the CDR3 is TGTGCCAGCAGCGTAGAGGTCGGACGAAGCTATGGCTACACCTTC. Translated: CASSVEVGRSYGYTF.

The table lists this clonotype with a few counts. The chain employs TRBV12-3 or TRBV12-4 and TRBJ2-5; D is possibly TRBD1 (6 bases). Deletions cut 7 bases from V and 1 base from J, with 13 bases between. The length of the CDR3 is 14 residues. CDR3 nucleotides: TGTGCCAGCACCGAACAGGGATCCCAAGAGACCCAGTACTTC. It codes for CASTEQGSQETQYF.

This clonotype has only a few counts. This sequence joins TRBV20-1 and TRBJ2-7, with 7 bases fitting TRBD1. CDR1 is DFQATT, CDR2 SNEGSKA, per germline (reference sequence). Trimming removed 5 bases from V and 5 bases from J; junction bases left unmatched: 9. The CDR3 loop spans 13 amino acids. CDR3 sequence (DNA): TGCAGTGCTGAAACAGGGGATATCAACGAGCAGTACTTC. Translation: CSAETGDINEQYF.

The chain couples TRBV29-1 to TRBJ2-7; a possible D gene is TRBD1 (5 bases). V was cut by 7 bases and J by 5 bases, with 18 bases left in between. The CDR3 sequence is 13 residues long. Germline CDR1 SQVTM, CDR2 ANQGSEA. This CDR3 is CSGRVLGAHEQYV. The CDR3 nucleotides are TGCAGCGGTCGGGTTCTTGGGGCCCACGAGCAGTACGTC.

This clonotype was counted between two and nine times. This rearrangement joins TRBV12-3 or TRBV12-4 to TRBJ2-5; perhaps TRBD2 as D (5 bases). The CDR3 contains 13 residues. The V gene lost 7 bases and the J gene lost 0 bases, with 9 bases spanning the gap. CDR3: CASTGMYQETQYF. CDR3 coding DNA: TGTGCCAGCACGGGAATGTACCAAGAGACCCAGTACTTC.

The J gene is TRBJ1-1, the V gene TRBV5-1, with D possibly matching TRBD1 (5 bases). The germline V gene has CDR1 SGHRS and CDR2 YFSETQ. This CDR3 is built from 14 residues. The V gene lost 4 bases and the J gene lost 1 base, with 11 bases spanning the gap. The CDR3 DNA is TGCGCCAGCAGCCACCCCCAGGGGAACACTGAAGCTTTCTTT. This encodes CASSHPQGNTEAFF. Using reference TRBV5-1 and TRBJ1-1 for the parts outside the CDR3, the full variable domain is KAGVTQTPRYLIKTRGQQVTLSCSPISGHRSVSWYQQTPGQGLQFLFEYFSETQRNKGNFPGRFSGRQFSNSRSEMNVSTLELGDSALYLCASSHPQGNTEAFFGQGTRLTVV.

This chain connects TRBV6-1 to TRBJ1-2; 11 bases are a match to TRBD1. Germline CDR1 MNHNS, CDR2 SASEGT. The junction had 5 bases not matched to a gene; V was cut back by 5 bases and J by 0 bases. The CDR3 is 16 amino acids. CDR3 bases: TGTGCCAGCAGTCGGACAGGGGGCGCATCTAACTATGGCTACACCTTC. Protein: CASSRTGGASNYGYTF.

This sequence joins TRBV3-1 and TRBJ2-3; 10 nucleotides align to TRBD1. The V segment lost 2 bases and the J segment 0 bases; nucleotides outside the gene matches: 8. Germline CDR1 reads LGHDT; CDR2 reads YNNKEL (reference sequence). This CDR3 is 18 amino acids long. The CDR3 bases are TGTGCCAGCAGCCAACGGGACAGGGGACCAGGAAGCACAGATACGCAGTATTTT. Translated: CASSQRDRGPGSTDTQYF.

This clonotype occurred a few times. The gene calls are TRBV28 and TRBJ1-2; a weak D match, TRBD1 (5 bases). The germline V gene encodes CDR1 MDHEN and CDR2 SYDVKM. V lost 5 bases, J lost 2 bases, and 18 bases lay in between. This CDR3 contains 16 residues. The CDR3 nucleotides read TGTGCCAGCAGTCCCCCTCGAATCAGGGCCAACTATGGCTACACCTTC. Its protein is CASSPPRIRANYGYTF.

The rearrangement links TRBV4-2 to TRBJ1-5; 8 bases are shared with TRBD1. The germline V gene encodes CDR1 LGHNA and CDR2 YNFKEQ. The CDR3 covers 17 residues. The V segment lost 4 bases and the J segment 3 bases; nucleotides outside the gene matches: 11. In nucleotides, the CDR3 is TGTGCCAGCAGCCCCGCCGGGGCAGGGGGCATCAATCAGCCCCAGCATTTT. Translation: CASSPAGAGGINQPQHF.

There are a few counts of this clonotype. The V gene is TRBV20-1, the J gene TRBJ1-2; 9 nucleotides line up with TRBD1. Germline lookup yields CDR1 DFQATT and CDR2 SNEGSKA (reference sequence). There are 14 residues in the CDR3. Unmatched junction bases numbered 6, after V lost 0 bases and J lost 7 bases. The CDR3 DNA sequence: TGCAGTGCTAGAGATAGGGACAGGGACTCTGGCTACACCTTC. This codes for CSARDRDRDSGYTF.

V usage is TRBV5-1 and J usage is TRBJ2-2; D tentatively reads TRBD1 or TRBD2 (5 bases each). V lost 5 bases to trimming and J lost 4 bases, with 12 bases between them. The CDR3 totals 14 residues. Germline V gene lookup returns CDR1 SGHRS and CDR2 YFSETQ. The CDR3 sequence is CASRGVFSTGELFF. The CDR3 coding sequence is TGCGCCAGCAGGGGGGTATTTTCCACCGGGGAGCTGTTTTTT.

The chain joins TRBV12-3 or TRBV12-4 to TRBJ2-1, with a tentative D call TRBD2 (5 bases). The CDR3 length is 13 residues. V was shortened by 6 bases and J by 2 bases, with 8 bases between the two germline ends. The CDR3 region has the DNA TGTGCCAGCAGAGACGGGACCTACAATGAGCAGTTCTTC. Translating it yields CASRDGTYNEQFF.